This entry lists 22 T cell receptor beta chains sequenced from one sample in a study of regulatory T cells in long-lasting Graves disease. Libraries of TCR beta came from iRepertoire HTBI primers plus Arm-PCR of CDR3 regions. TCRdb analysed the multiplex PCR reads with MiXCR anew, one entry per CDR3 protein. The table lists a few hundred thousand distinct CDR3 sequences, around 20% of them singletons. Documented time point: newly diagnosed GD, antithyroid drugs for less than 3 months. From RNA extracted from PBMCs, the TCR library was made. Here the sequenced sample was peripheral blood mononuclear cells (PBMCs), taken at new diagnosis, from a patient treated with antithyroid drugs. The receptor set was obtained from a female donor with Graves disease.

There are many counts of this clonotype. The V call is TRBV6-1, the J call TRBJ2-7; D unclear. V lost 7 bases and J 0 bases, leaving 13 bases between the germline ends. The CDR3 loop spans 14 amino acids. CDR1 and CDR2 (germline): MNHNS, SASEGT. The CDR3 DNA follows: TGTGCCAGCACCCCGGTTGGAAGCTCCTACGAGCAGTACTTC. It is translated as CASTPVGSSYEQYF.

This clonotype was observed a few times. This chain joins TRBV5-4 and TRBJ2-7, with 14 bases fitting TRBD2. CDR3 length equals 15 residues. CDR1 is SGHNT and CDR2 is YYREEE in the germline V gene (reference sequence). J gave up 5 bases and V 2 bases, and 3 bases lay outside the gene matches. The CDR3 sequence is CASSLTGLAGDEQYF. CDR3 sequence (DNA): TGTGCCAGCAGCTTAACGGGACTAGCGGGAGACGAGCAGTACTTC.

This clonotype was detected ten times or more. This sequence joins TRBV7-2 and TRBJ1-5; no firm D call. This CDR3 has 14 residues. Germline loops: CDR1 SGHTA, CDR2 FQGNSA. V was pared by 5 bases and J by 1 base, with 9 bases between. The CDR3 region is CASSPGISNQPQHF. CDR3 bases: TGTGCCAGCAGCCCCGGGATAAGCAATCAGCCCCAGCATTTT.

At least ten counts were recorded for this clonotype. This chain connects TRBV11-2 to TRBJ2-7, with D maybe TRBD1 (5 bases). Germline CDR1 is SGHAT and CDR2 is FQNNGV. The V gene lost 1 base and the J gene lost 3 bases, with 16 bases spanning the gap. The CDR3 totals 16 residues. In DNA, the CDR3 is TGTGCCAGCAGCTTAGGAAGGGCAGGGAAAGGCTACGAGCAGTACTTC. Amino acid sequence: CASSLGRAGKGYEQYF.

This clonotype has only a few counts. The rearrangement links TRBV9 to TRBJ1-5; D may be TRBD1 (5 bases). Germline CDR1 is SGDLS and CDR2 is YYNGEE. This CDR3 region has 14 residues. V was trimmed by 0 bases and J by 10 bases, leaving 14 bases between them. The DNA for the CDR3 is TGTGCCAGCAGCGTAGGCGGGGCCCCCGGACCCCAGCATTTT. Its translation: CASSVGGAPGPQHF.

With regard to this clonotype: A much larger clone sits a single nucleotide away, making a read error possible. Since the CDR3 does not end with the conserved phenylalanine or tryptophan, this likely comes from a read error. The chain joins TRBV7-3 to TRBJ1-1; D is perhaps TRBD1 (6 bases). The CDR3 covers 16 residues. V was pared by 2 bases and J by 0 bases, with 13 bases between. Looked up from germline, CDR1 is SGHTA and CDR2 is FQGTGA. The CDR3 DNA sequence: TGTGCCAGCAGCTTACGGGACACCTCCATGAACACTGAAGCTTTCTCT. Encoded protein: CASSLRDTSMNTEAFS.

Regarding this clonotype: It differs at one base from a far larger clone, so likely a read error. The genes are TRBV10-3 and TRBJ1-5, with TRBD1 matching 10 bases. This CDR3 contains 15 residues. Germline V gene lookup returns CDR1 ENHRY and CDR2 SYGVKD. The CDR3 coding sequence is TGTGCCAGCAGACCGAGGGGACAGGGGAATCAGCCCCGGCATTTT. It translates to CASRPRGQGNQPRHF.

This clonotype was found many times. The gene calls are TRBV20-1 and TRBJ1-1; TRBD1 might be the D (5 bases). The CDR3 spans 15 residues. Trimming stripped 0 bases from V and 6 bases from J, with 17 bases between. Germline CDR1 reads DFQATT; CDR2 reads SNEGSKA (reference sequence). The CDR3 coding sequence is TGCAGTGCTAGAGAACCACGGGGGATTAGCGCTGAAGCTTTCTTT. This sequence encodes CSAREPRGISAEAFF.

This clonotype was counted many times. The chain combines TRBV20-1 with TRBJ2-7; D call uncertain. The CDR3 is 14 residues long. In germline, CDR1 is DFQATT, CDR2 SNEGSKA (reference sequence). Deletions cut 3 bases from V and 0 bases from J, with 12 bases between. The CDR3 nucleotides read TGCAGTGCTAGGGCACAGATTAGCTCCTACGAGCAGTACTTC. It yields the protein CSARAQISSYEQYF.

The chain has TRBV6-1 and TRBJ1-5; D not certain. Germline V lookup: CDR1 MNHNS, CDR2 SASEGT. V dropped 8 bases and J dropped 6 bases, with 8 bases sitting between them. The CDR3 is made up of 11 amino acids. CDR3 nucleotide sequence: TGTGCCAGCGGCGTGAGTCAGCCCCAGCATTTT. It specifies CASGVSQPQHF.

This clonotype was seen at least ten times. The V call is TRBV7-9, the J call TRBJ2-2; the D is unclear. V was cut by 4 bases and J by 0 bases, with 12 bases left in between. Germline V gene lookup returns CDR1 SEHNR and CDR2 FQNEAQ (reference sequence). CDR3 length equals 16 residues. The CDR3 DNA follows: TGTGCCAGCAGCTCCCCGCTGGAGTCGAACACCGGGGAGCTGTTTTTT. Translation gives CASSSPLESNTGELFF.

The genes are TRBV11-2 and TRBJ2-5; D ambiguous. From germline, CDR1 is SGHAT and CDR2 FQNNGV. This CDR3 comprises 16 residues. With 0 bases removed from V and 4 bases from J, the gap between germline ends came to 15 bases. The CDR3 is CASSLDRAATGETQYF. The CDR3 nucleotides are TGTGCCAGCAGCTTAGATAGGGCCGCCACGGGAGAGACCCAGTACTTC.

This clonotype was detected ten times or more. The chain is built from TRBV6-2 or TRBV6-3 and TRBJ1-3; 8 bases are shared with TRBD1. V dropped 8 bases and J dropped 1; count of bases not matched to a gene: 4. Germline CDR1 reads MNHEY; CDR2 reads SVGEGT. This CDR3 has 14 amino acids. The CDR3 DNA sequence: TGTGCCAGCGACAGGGGTACGTCTGGAAACACCATATATTTT. As protein: CASDRGTSGNTIYF.

The table lists this clonotype with many counts. The genes are TRBV6-1 and TRBJ1-2; the D gene is possibly TRBD1 (5 bases). The CDR3 is 12 amino acids. CDR1 and CDR2 from the germline V gene are MNHNS and SASEGT. Trimming cost V 10 bases and J 4 bases, with 13 bases left between them. For the CDR3, the DNA is TGTGCCACCCAGTGGGGCGGCTATGGCTACACCTTC. This gives the protein CATQWGGYGYTF.

This clonotype has at least ten counts. The rearrangement joins TRBV5-6 to TRBJ1-2; 9 bases line up with TRBD1. The CDR3 runs to 12 residues. Germline trimming cut 4 bases from V and 7 bases from J; bases unmatched to any gene: 2. Germline CDR1 is SGHDT and CDR2 is YYEEEE. This CDR3 reads CASSNRGLGYTF. Here the CDR3 DNA reads TGTGCCAGCAGCAACAGGGGGCTTGGCTACACCTTC.

This clonotype was recorded many times. The CDR3 reads CASSAYHKNNQPQHF. The CDR3 bases are TGTGCCAGCAGTGCCTACCACAAAAACAATCAGCCCCAGCATTTT. This chain joins TRBV12-3 or TRBV12-4 and TRBJ1-5; no firm D call. The CDR3 covers 15 residues. The ends were cut back, 5 bases at V and 3 bases at J, with 14 bases in the middle.

This clonotype was seen ten or more times. This chain joins TRBV3-1 and TRBJ2-1; 11 bases fit TRBD2. The CDR3 is made up of 16 amino acids. CDR1 and CDR2 (germline): LGHDT, YNNKEL (reference sequence). V shed 4 bases, J shed 8 bases, and the junction held 10 bases outside the gene matches. Written as DNA, the CDR3 is TGTGCCAGCAGCCCCTCGGCTAGCGGGGGGCCCCATGAGCAGTTCTTC. Amino acid sequence: CASSPSASGGPHEQFF.

This clonotype was counted at least ten times. V and J are TRBV2 and TRBJ2-1; 7 positions match TRBD1. This CDR3 has 14 amino acids. Germline CDR1 and CDR2: SNHLY and FYNNEI. After removal of 4 bases from V and 8 bases from J, the junction contained 8 bases not matched to a gene. The chain's CDR3 is CASSGLNRGDEQFF. CDR3 nucleotide sequence: TGTGCCAGCAGTGGGTTAAACAGGGGCGATGAGCAGTTCTTC.

Ten or more counts support this clonotype. J is TRBJ2-7 and V is TRBV10-3; D is undetermined. V lost 4 bases and J 6 bases, leaving 10 bases between the germline ends. The CDR3 has 12 residues. Germline lookup yields CDR1 ENHRY and CDR2 SYGVKD. CDR3 protein: CAISVSGFEQYF. The CDR3 DNA follows: TGTGCCATCAGTGTGTCTGGATTCGAGCAGTACTTC.

This clonotype has at least ten counts. The gene calls are TRBV19 and TRBJ1-5, with D possibly matching TRBD1 (6 bases). The CDR3 has 13 residues. V was trimmed by 8 bases and J by 6 bases, leaving 14 bases between them. Germline CDR1 is LNHDA and CDR2 is SQIVND (reference sequence). This chain's CDR3 is CASATGLGQPQHF. CDR3 in DNA: TGTGCCAGTGCTACAGGGTTGGGTCAGCCCCAGCATTTT.

This chain links TRBV13 with TRBJ1-2, with D unclear. Germline CDR1 PRHDT, CDR2 FYEKMQ (reference sequence). Trimming left V 5 bases short and J 2 bases short, with 15 bases between. This CDR3 has 15 residues. This CDR3 is CASSHGRASNYGYTF. DNA for the CDR3: TGTGCCAGCAGCCATGGTCGGGCGTCCAACTATGGCTACACCTTC.

This clonotype occurred a few times. The CDR3 nucleotides read TGTGCCAGCAGCCCTGAGCTAGCCCTAACCGGGGAGCTGTTTTTT. Its protein is CASSPELALTGELFF. The gene calls are TRBV7-9 and TRBJ2-2; a possible D gene is TRBD2 (5 bases). V was shortened by 5 bases and J by 5 bases, with 15 bases between the two germline ends. CDR3 length: 15 amino acids. Germline CDR1 and CDR2: SEHNR and FQNEAQ (reference sequence).